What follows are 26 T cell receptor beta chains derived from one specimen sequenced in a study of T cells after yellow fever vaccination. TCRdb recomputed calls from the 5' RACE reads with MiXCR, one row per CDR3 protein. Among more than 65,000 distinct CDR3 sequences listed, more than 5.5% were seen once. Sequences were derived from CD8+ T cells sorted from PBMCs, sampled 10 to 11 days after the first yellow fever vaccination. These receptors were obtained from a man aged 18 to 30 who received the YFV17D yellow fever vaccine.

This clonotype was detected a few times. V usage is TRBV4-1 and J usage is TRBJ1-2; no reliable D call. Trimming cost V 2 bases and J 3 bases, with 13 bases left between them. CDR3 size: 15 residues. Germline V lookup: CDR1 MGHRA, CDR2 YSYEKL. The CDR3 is CASSQTLDGYYGYTF. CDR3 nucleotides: TGCGCCAGCAGCCAAACACTGGACGGTTACTATGGCTACACCTTC.

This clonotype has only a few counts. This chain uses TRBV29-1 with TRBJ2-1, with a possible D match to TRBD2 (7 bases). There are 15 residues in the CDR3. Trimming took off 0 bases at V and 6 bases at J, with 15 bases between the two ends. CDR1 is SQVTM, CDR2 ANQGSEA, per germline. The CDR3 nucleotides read TGCAGCGTTGAAGAGGGGAGGGGGGGCCCCAATGAGCAGTTCTTC. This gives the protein CSVEEGRGGPNEQFF.

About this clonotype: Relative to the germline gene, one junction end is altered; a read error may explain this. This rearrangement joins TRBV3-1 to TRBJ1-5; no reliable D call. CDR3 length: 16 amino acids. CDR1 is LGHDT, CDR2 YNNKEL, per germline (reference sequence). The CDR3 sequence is CTSSGRTRNGNQPQHF. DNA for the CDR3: TGTACCAGCAGCGGTCGTACGAGGAATGGCAATCAGCCCCAGCATTTT.

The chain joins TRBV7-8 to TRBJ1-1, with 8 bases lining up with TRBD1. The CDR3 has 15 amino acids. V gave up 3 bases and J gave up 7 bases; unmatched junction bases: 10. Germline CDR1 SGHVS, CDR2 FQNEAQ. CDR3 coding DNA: TGTGCCAGCAGCTTCCGGACAGGGAGGAATTTTGAAGCTTTCTTT. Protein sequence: CASSFRTGRNFEAFF.

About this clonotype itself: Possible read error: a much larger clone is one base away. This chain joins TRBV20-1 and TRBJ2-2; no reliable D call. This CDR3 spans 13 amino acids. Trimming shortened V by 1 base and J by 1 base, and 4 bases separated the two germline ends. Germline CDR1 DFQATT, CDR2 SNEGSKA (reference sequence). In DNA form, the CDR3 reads TGCAGTGCTAGAGCGGGGAACACCGGGGAGCTGTTTTTT. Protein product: CSARAGNTGELFF.

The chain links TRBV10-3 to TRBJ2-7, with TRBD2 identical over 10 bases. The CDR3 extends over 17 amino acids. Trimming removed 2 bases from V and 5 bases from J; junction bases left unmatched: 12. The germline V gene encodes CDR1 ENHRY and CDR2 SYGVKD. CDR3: CAISEGLAGGQGHEQYF. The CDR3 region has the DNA TGTGCCATCAGTGAGGGATTAGCGGGGGGCCAGGGGCACGAGCAGTACTTC.

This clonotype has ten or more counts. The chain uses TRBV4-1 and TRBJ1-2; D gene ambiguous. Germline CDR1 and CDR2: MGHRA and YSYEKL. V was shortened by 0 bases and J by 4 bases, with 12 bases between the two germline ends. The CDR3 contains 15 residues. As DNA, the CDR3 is TGCGCCAGCAGCCAAGAACCCGGGAATGCCTATGGCTACACCTTC. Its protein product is CASSQEPGNAYGYTF.

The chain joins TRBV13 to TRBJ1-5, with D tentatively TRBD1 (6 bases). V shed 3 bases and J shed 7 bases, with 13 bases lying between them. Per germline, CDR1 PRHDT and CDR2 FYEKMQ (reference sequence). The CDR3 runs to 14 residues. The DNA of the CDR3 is TGTGCCAGCAGCTTTACAGGGATTGCACAGCCCCAGCATTTT. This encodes CASSFTGIAQPQHF.

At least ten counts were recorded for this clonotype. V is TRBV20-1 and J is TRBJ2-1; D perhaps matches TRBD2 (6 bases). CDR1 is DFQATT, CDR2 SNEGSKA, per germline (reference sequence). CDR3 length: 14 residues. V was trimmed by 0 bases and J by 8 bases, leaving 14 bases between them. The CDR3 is CSARDFYTGDEQFF. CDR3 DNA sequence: TGCAGTGCTAGAGACTTTTACACGGGGGATGAGCAGTTCTTC.

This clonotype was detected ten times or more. The chain's CDR3 is CASSYSSTGRGEQYV. The CDR3 DNA reads TGTGCCAGCAGTTACTCGTCAACCGGCAGGGGCGAGCAGTACGTC. The chain links TRBV6-5 to TRBJ2-7, with D perhaps matching TRBD1 (6 bases). V lost 0 bases, J lost 6 bases, and 15 bases lay in between. The CDR3 totals 15 residues. Germline CDR1 reads MNHEY; CDR2 reads SVGAGI.

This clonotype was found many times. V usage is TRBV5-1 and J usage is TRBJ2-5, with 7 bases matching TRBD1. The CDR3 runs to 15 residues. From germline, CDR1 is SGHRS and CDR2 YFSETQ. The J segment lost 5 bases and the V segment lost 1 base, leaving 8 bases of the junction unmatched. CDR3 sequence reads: CASSLRDRVMETQYF. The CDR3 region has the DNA TGCGCCAGCAGCTTGCGTGACAGGGTCATGGAGACCCAGTACTTC.

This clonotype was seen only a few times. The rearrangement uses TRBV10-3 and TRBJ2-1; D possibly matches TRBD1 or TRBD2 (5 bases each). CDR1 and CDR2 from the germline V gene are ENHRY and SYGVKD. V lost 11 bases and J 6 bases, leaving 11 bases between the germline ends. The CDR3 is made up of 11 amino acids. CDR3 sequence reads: CAAGSGNEQFF. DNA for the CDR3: TGTGCCGCAGGGAGCGGCAATGAGCAGTTCTTC.

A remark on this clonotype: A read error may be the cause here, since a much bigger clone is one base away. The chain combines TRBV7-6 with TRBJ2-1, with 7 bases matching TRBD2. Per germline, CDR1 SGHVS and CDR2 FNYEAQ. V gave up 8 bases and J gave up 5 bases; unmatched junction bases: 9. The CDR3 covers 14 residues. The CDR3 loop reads CASDMGGIHNEQFF. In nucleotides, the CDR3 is TGTGCCAGCGATATGGGGGGGATCCACAATGAGCAGTTCTTC.

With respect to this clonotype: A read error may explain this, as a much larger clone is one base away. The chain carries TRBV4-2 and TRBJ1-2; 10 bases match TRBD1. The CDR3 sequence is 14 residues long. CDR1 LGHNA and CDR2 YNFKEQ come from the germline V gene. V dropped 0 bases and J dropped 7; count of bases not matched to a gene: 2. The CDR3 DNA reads TGTGCCAGCAGCCAAGATAGGACAGGGGGTGGCTACACCTTC. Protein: CASSQDRTGGGYTF.

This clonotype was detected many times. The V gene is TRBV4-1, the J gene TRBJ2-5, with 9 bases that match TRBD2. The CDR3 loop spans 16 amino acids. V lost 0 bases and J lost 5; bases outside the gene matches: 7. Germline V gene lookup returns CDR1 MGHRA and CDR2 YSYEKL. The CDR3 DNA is TGCGCCAGCAGCCAAGAAAGGAGCGCGGGGGGGGAGACCCAGTACTTC. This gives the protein CASSQERSAGGETQYF.

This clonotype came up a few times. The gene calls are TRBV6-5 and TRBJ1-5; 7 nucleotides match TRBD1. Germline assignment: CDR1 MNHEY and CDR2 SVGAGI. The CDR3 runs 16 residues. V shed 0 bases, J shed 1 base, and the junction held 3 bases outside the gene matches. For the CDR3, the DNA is TGTGCCAGCAGTTACTCCCCAGGGGGGAGCAATCAGCCCCAGCATTTT. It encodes CASSYSPGGSNQPQHF.

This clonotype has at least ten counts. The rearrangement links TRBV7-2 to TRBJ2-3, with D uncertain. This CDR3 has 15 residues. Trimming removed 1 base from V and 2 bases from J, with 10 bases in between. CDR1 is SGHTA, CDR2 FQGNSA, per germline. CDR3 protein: CASSLEPGDTDTQYF. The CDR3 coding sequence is TGTGCCAGCAGCTTAGAGCCGGGCGACACAGATACGCAGTATTTT.

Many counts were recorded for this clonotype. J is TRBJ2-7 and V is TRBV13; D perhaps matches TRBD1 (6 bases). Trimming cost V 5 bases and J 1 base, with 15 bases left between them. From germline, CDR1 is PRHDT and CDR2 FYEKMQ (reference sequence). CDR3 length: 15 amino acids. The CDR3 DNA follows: TGTGCCAGCAGCACCGGGACACGGAGTTCCTACGAGCAGTACTTC. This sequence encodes CASSTGTRSSYEQYF.

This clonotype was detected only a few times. In nucleotides, the CDR3 is TGTGCCAGCAGTTTATACTGGTCCTTTTCCGGAAACACCATATATTTT. This codes for CASSLYWSFSGNTIYF. V and J are TRBV12-3 or TRBV12-4 and TRBJ1-3; no reliable D call. The ends were cut back, 2 bases at V and 4 bases at J, with 15 bases in the middle. The CDR3 length is 16 residues.

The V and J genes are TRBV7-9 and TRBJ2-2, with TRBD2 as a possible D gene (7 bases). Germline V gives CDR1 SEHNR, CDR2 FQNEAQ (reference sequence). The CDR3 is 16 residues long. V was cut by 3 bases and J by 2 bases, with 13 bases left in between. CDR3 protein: CASSFLGGANTGELFF. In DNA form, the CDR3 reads TGTGCCAGCAGCTTCTTAGGGGGGGCAAACACCGGGGAGCTGTTTTTT.

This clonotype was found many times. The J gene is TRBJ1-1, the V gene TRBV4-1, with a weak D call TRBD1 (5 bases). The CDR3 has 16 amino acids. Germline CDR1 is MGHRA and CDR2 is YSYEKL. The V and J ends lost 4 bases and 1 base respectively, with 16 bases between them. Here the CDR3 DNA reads TGCGCCAGCAGCCCGGACCAGGGCCGCTGGAACACTGAAGCTTTCTTT. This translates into CASSPDQGRWNTEAFF.

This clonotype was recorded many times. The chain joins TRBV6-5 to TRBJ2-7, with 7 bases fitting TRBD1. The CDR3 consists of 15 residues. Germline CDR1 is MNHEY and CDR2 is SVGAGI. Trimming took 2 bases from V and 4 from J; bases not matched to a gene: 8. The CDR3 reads CASSYQDRYLYEQYF. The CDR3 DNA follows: TGTGCCAGCAGTTACCAGGACAGGTATCTTTACGAGCAGTACTTC.

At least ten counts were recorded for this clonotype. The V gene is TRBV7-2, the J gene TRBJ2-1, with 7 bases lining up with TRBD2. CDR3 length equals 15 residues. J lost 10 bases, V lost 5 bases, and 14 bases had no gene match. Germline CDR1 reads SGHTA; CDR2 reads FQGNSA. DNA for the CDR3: TGTGCCAGCAGCCCCCCGGGACTACCTTTGGGGGAGCAGTTCTTC. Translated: CASSPPGLPLGEQFF.

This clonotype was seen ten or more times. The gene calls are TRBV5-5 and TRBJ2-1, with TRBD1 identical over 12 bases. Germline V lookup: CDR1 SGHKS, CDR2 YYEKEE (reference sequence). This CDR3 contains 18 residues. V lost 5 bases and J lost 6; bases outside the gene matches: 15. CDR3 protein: CASSSGTGGSVRVNEQFF. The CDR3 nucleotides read TGTGCCAGCAGTTCCGGGACAGGGGGCTCCGTAAGGGTCAATGAGCAGTTCTTC.

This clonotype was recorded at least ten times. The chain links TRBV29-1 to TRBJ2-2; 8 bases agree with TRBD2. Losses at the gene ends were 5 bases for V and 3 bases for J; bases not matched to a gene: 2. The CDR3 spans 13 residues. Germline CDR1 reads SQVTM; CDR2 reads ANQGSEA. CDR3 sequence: CSVWRGDTGELFF. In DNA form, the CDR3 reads TGCAGCGTTTGGCGGGGGGACACCGGGGAGCTGTTTTTT.

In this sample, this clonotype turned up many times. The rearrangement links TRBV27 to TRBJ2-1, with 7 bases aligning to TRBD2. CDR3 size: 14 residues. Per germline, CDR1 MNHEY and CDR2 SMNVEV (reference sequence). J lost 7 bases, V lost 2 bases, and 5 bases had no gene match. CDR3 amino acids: CASSLRGVSNEQFF. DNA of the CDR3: TGTGCCAGCAGTTTACGGGGGGTGTCAAATGAGCAGTTCTTC.